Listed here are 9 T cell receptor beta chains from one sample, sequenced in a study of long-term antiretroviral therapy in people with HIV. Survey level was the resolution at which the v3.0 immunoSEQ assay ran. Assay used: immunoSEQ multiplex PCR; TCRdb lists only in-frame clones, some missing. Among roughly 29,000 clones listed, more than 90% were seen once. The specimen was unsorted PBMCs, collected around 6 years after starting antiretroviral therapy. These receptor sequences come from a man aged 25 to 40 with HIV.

CDR3 sequence: CASSESRPGGYTGELFF. CDR3 bases: TGCGCCAGCAGTGAGTCGAGACCAGGGGGCTACACCGGGGAGCTGTTTTTT. The rearrangement uses TRBV10-1 and TRBJ2-2; 8 positions agree with TRBD1. V gave up 0 bases and J gave up 3 bases; unmatched junction bases: 6. CDR1 is WNHNN and CDR2 is SYGVQD in the germline V gene (reference sequence). The CDR3 runs 17 residues.

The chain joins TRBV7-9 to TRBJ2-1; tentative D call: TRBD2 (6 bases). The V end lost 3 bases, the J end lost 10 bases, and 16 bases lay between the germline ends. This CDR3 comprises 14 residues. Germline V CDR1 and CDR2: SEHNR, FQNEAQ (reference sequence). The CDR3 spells CASSLGNGGDEQFF. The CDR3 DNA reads TGTGCCAGCAGCTTGGGGAACGGGGGTGACGAGCAGTTCTTC.

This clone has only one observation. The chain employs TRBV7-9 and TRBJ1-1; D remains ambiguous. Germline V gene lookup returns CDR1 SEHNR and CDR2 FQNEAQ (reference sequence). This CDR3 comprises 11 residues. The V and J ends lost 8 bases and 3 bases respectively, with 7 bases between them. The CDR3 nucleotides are TGTGCCAGCGATTGGTACACTGAAGCTTTCTTT. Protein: CASDWYTEAFF.

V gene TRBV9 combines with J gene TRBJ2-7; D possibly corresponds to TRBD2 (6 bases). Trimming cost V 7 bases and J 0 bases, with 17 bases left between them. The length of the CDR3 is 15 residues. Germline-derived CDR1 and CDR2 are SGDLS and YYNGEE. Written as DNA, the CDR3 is TGTGCCAGCTCCACCTTGGGGGACTTCTCCTACGAGCAGTACTTC. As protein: CASSTLGDFSYEQYF.

The CDR3 DNA follows: TGTGCCAGTAGTTCCCAAGTAACTGGGACACGTTATGGCTACACCTTC. Encoded protein: CASSSQVTGTRYGYTF. The genes are TRBV19 and TRBJ1-2, with D tentatively TRBD1 (6 bases). The CDR3 covers 16 residues. Trimming shortened V by 5 bases and J by 5 bases, and 21 bases separated the two germline ends. Germline values: CDR1 LNHDA, CDR2 SQIVND (reference sequence). Looking up the rest from reference TRBV19 and TRBJ1-2 gives the full variable domain: DGGITQSPKYLFRKEGQNVTLSCEQNLNHDAMYWYRQDPGQGLRLIYYSQIVNDFQKGDIAEGYSVSREKKESFPLTVTSAQKNPTAFYLCASSSQVTGTRYGYTFGSGTRLTVV.

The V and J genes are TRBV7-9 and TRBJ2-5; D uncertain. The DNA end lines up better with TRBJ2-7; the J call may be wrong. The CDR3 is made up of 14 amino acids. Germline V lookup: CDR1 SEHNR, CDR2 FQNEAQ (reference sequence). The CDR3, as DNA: TGTGCCAGCAGCTCCCTGGGGATTGGCAACGAGCAGTACTTC. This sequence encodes CASSSLGIGNEQYF.

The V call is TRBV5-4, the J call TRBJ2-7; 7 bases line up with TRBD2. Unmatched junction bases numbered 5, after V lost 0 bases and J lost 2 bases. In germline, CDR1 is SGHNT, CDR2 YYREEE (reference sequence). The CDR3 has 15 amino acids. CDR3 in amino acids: CASSLGGSRPYEQYF. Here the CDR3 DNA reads TGTGCCAGCAGCTTGGGCGGGAGCCGCCCCTACGAGCAGTACTTC.

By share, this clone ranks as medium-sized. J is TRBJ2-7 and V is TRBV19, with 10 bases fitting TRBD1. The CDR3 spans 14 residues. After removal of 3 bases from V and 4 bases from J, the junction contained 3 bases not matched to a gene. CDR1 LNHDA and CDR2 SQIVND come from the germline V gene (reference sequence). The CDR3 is CASSMTGGEYEQYF. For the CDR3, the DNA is TGTGCCAGTAGTATGACAGGGGGCGAGTACGAGCAGTACTTC.

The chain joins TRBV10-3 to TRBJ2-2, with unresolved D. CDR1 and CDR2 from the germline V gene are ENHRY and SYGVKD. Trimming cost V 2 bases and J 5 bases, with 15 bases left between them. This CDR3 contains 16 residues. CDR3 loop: CAISEPGRAKTGELFF. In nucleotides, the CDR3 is TGTGCCATCAGTGAGCCGGGTCGAGCTAAGACCGGGGAGCTGTTTTTT.